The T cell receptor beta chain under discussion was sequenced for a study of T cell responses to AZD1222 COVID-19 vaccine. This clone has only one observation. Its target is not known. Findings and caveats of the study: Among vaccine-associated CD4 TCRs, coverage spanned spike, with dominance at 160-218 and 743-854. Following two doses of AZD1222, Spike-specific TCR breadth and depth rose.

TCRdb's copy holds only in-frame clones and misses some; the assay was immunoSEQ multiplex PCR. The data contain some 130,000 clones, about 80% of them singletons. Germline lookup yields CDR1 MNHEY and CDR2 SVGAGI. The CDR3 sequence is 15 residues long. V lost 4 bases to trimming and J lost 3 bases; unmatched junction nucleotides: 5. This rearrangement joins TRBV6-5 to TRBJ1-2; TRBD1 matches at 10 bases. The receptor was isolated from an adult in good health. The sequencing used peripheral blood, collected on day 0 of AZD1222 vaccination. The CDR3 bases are TGTGCCAGCAGTTCCCCGACAGGGGGCTACTATGGCTACACCTTC. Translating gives CASSSPTGGYYGYTF.